The clone carrying this TCR beta chain was recorded a few times. What it binds is not known. There were TCR beta CDR3 regions amplified from RNA transcripts. First-round RT-PCR with HTBI primers amplified the TCR CDR3 region. MiXCR was run by TCRdb on the multiplex PCR reads, yielding one entry per CDR3 protein. The sample yields under 300,000 distinct CDR3 sequences, roughly 13% seen once. This sample was included in a study of T cells in Graves' hyperthyroidism and ophthalmopathy. Study outcomes and limitations: In the blood, most expanded thyroid clonotypes above 0.001 appeared as well.

This sequence was found in a woman aged 40 to 55 with Graves' hyperthyroidism. The sample was blood.

DNA of the CDR3: TGTGCCAGCAGCTTAGCGCTCGAGACTGAAGCTTTCTTT. Translated, it gives CASSLALETEAFF. V and J are TRBV7-9 and TRBJ1-1; D uncertain. Trimming shortened V by 0 bases and J by 5 bases, and 7 bases separated the two germline ends. The CDR3 is 13 amino acids. Germline CDR1 is SEHNR and CDR2 is FQNEAQ (reference sequence).